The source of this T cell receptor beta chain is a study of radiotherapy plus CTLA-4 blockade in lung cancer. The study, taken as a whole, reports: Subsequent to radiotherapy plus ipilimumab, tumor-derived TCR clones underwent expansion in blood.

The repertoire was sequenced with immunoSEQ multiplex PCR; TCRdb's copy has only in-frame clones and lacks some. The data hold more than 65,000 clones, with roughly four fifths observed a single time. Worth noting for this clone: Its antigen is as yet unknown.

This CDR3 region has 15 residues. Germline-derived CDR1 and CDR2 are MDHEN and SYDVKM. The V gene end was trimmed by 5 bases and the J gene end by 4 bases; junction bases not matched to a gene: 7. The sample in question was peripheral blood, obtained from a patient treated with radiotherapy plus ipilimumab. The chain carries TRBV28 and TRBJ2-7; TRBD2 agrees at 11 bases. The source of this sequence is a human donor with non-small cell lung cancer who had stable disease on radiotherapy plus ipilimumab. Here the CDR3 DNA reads TGTGCCAGCAGTCTCCTAGCGGGGGGAGGATACGAGCAGTACTTC. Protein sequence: CASSLLAGGGYEQYF.